The entry below describes one TCR beta chain. As originally analysed: Estimation of nucleated cell counts was performed using reference gene primer amplification. Sequencing was performed with immunoSEQ multiplex PCR; in TCRdb, only in-frame clones are kept and a portion is missing. That table gives V, J and clone size, and the DNA gave D and trimming. The repertoire holds about 87,000 clones, with around 82% as singletons. The sample belongs to a study of blood T cell repertoires in COVID-19. As for the study in general: There were acute and convalescent COVID-19 samples, and they came from the United States, Italy and Spain.

The CDR3 runs 13 residues. Germline V lookup: CDR1 ENHRY, CDR2 SYGVKD. The V and J ends lost 7 bases and 4 bases respectively, with 13 bases between them. The origin of this receptor is a woman older than 75 with COVID-19, enrolled during active disease. The chain couples TRBV10-3 to TRBJ1-2; weak D call: TRBD1 (6 bases). The sequenced sample consisted of peripheral blood. This CDR3 is CAITGQRFYGYTF. CDR3 nucleotides: TGTGCCATCACTGGACAGAGATTCTATGGCTACACCTTC.